A selection of T cell receptor beta chains follows, all from one sample in a study of cytomegalovirus exposure and HLA in healthy donors. Produced via immunoSEQ multiplex PCR; TCRdb's table is partial and in-frame only. Here the sample spans 120,000 or so clones, 70% to 90% being singletons. Sequencing was done on a sample of PBMCs. Every receptor here comes from a man in his forties in good health and CMV-seronegative. Each CDR3 is given with its conserved first and last residue. D genes are given only for firm matches. For some rows the clone size is stated as once, few or many, or as a class when expanded; others skip it.

>NA|NA|TRBJ1-1|TRBV11-2
CASSLDAGAWAEAFF
TGTGCCAGCAGCTTAGATGCGGGGGCCTGGGCTGAAGCTTTCTTT
>NA|NA|TRBJ1-1|TRBV6-5
CASSYQDMNTEAFF
TGTGCCAGCAGTTACCAGGATATGAACACTGAAGCTTTCTTT
>NA|TRBD2|TRBJ2-1|TRBV28
CASSPSGLAGSSYNEQFF
TGTGCCAGCAGCCCTTCGGGACTAGCGGGGAGCTCCTACAATGAGCAGTTCTTC
>NA|NA|TRBJ1-2|TRBV27
CASSLFLGGVGSSGYTF
TGTGCCAGCAGTTTATTTTTGGGAGGTGTGGGGAGTTCTGGCTACACCTTC
>NA|NA|TRBJ1-1|TRBV6-1
CASSGQPNTEAFF
TGTGCCAGCAGTGGACAGCCGAACACTGAAGCTTTCTTT
>NA|TRBD1|TRBJ2-5|TRBV2
CASSEIRGWEETQYF
TGTGCCAGCAGTGAAATCAGGGGGTGGGAAGAGACCCAGTACTTC
>NA|NA|TRBJ2-2|TRBV4-3
CASSQGSKTNTGELFF
TGCGCCAGCAGCCAAGGGAGCAAGACGAACACCGGGGAGCTGTTTTTT
>NA|NA|TRBJ1-2|TRBV9
CASSAQNYGYTF
TGTGCCAGCAGCGCGCAGAATTATGGCTACACCTTC
>NA|NA|TRBJ2-5|TRBV7-2
CASSLDAGETQYF
TGTGCCAGCAGCTTAGATGCAGGGGAGACCCAGTACTTC
>few|NA|TRBJ1-2|TRBV5-1
CASSSGYGQLYGYTF
TGCGCCAGCAGCTCCGGGTACGGACAGTTATATGGCTACACCTTC
>NA|NA|TRBJ1-1|TRBV7-2
CASSLDGAGNTEAFF
TGTGCCAGCAGCTTAGACGGAGCTGGGAACACTGAAGCTTTCTTT
>NA|TRBD2|TRBJ2-1|TRBV27
CATTGGYEQFF
TGTGCCACCACGGGGGGGTATGAGCAGTTCTTC
>medium-sized|NA|TRBJ1-5|TRBV6-1
CASQEGNQPQHF
TGTGCCAGCCAGGAGGGCAATCAGCCCCAGCATTTT
>NA|NA|TRBJ2-1|TRBV5-1
CASSLGSGRDNEQFF
TGCGCCAGCAGCTTGGGATCTGGTCGCGACAATGAGCAGTTCTTC
>NA|NA|TRBJ1-1|TRBV28
CASRYPGTPNTEAFF
TGTGCCAGCAGATATCCCGGGACACCGAACACTGAAGCTTTCTTT
>NA|TRBD1|TRBJ1-2|TRBV5-6
CASSFPIQQGAYGYTF
TGTGCCAGCAGCTTTCCCATCCAACAGGGGGCGTATGGCTACACCTTC
>NA|TRBD2|TRBJ2-3|TRBV6-7
CASRDRTSSHQFDVSADTQYF
TGTGCCAGCCGTGATCGGACTAGCTCCCATCAATTCGATGTATCAGCAGATACGCAGTATTTT
>NA|NA|TRBJ1-1|TRBV30
CAWSEIWGQGFF
TGTGCCTGGAGTGAAATCTGGGGGCAGGGTTTCTTT
>NA|TRBD2|TRBJ2-2|TRBV2
CASSESGGAIGELFF
TGTGCCAGCAGTGAGAGCGGGGGGGCAATCGGGGAGCTGTTTTTT
>NA|NA|TRBJ2-7|TRBV15
CATSIHPGGEQYF
TGTGCCACCAGCATACACCCTGGCGGCGAGCAGTACTTC
>NA|NA|TRBJ2-7|TRBV10-3
CAISSSEHSYEQYF
TGTGCCATCAGTTCATCCGAACACTCCTACGAGCAGTACTTC
>few|NA|TRBJ1-5|TRBV2
CASSVDTTSNQPQHF
TGTGCCAGCAGCGTCGACACGACTAGCAATCAGCCCCAGCATTTT
>NA|NA|TRBJ1-5|TRBV28
CASSLQGPYQPQHF
TGTGCCAGCAGTTTGCAGGGGCCTTATCAGCCCCAGCATTTT
>NA|NA|TRBJ2-7|TRBV7-9
CASTLDGDYEQYF
TGTGCCAGCACCCTAGACGGAGACTACGAGCAGTACTTC
>NA|NA|TRBJ1-3|TRBV11-2
CASSLQDRGNTIYF
TGTGCCAGCAGCTTACAGGACAGAGGAAACACCATATATTTT
>NA|TRBD1|TRBJ1-2|TRBV7-6
CASRLRDRENGYTF
TGTGCCAGCAGATTGCGGGACAGGGAAAATGGCTACACCTTC
>NA|NA|TRBJ1-1|TRBV9
CASSVVSDGNTEAFF
TGTGCCAGCAGCGTAGTAAGCGACGGAAACACTGAAGCTTTCTTT
>few|NA|TRBJ2-6|TRBV28
CASSHPGANVLTF
TGTGCCAGCAGCCATCCTGGGGCCAACGTCCTGACTTTC
>NA|TRBD1|TRBJ1-5|TRBV2
CASTMGQGYQPQHF
TGTGCCAGCACCATGGGACAGGGGTATCAGCCCCAGCATTTT
>NA|NA|TRBJ1-1|TRBV6-6
CASSYSRTTEAFF
TGTGCCAGCAGTTACTCGAGGACAACTGAAGCTTTCTTT
>once|TRBD1|TRBJ1-6|TRBV5-1
CASSSQGVNSPLHF
TGCGCCAGCAGCTCGCAGGGGGTCAATTCACCCCTCCACTTT
>NA|TRBD2|TRBJ2-1|TRBV5-4
CASSVGGSNEQFF
TGTGCCAGCAGCGTCGGGGGGTCAAATGAGCAGTTCTTC
>NA|NA|TRBJ1-5|TRBV2
CASRADSSNQPQHF
TGTGCCAGCAGAGCGGACAGCAGCAATCAGCCCCAGCATTTT
>NA|TRBD1|TRBJ2-3|TRBV6-1
CASSYDRVGTDTQYF
TGTGCCAGCAGCTATGACAGGGTGGGCACAGATACGCAGTATTTT
>NA|NA|TRBJ2-6|TRBV6-6
CASSYSEGANVLTF
TGTGCCAGCAGTTACAGTGAGGGGGCCAACGTCCTGACTTTC
>NA|NA|TRBJ2-1|TRBV7-9
CASSLDAEQFF
TGTGCCAGCAGCTTAGATGCAGAACAGTTCTTC
>NA|NA|TRBJ1-6|TRBV27
CASSLRAASYNSPLHF
TGTGCCAGCAGTTTGCGGGCAGCCTCCTATAATTCACCCCTCCACTTT
>once|NA|TRBJ1-5|TRBV10-2
CAGGERDQPQHF
TGCGCCGGGGGGGAGAGGGATCAGCCCCAGCATTTT
>NA|TRBD1|TRBJ2-1|TRBV5-1
CASSPSGQGSNEQFF
TGCGCCAGCAGCCCCTCGGGACAGGGGAGTAATGAGCAGTTCTTC
>once|NA|TRBJ1-1|TRBV28
CASLRGTEAFF
TGTGCCAGCCTCCGCGGCACTGAAGCTTTCTTT
>NA|NA|TRBJ1-1|TRBV7-9
CASSSDWNTEAFF
TGTGCCAGCAGCTCCGACTGGAACACTGAAGCTTTCTTT
>NA|TRBD2|TRBJ2-7|TRBV5-4
CASSVGGLARTEQYF
TGTGCCAGCAGCGTGGGGGGACTAGCGCGGACCGAGCAGTACTTC